A single T cell receptor beta chain is shown here with its context. The clone's antigen remains unknown. No base qualities exist here, and no much larger clone lies one base off it. Taken from the germline V gene, the CDR1 and CDR2 loops are SNHLY and FYNNEI. V is pruned by 6 bases and J by 1 base, leaving 3 bases of the junction without a gene match. The CDR3, cysteine through phenylalanine, is 14 amino acids long. CDR3 DNA only is kept here, 42 bases in frame from base 1. These data are taken from a study of regulatory T cells in long-lasting Graves disease (dated by TCRdb to the early 2020s). Turning to the overall study: Patients with newly diagnosed Graves' disease had been on antithyroid drugs for under 3 months. This study used TCR sequencing and RNA sequencing of peripheral blood to compare persistent Graves' disease patients against newly diagnosed Graves' disease patients. A total of about 33 samples underwent TCR sequencing: about 13 from persistent and approximately 20 from newly diagnosed Graves' disease patients. The study took place in China and was registered as a clinical trial. Points the paper makes about the study in general: Persistent patients shared more public clonotypes among themselves (roughly 2,700) than newly diagnosed patients did (more than 950). Compared with newly diagnosed patients, patients with persistent Graves' disease had lower TCR Shannon entropy and fewer highly expanded clones, which suggests clonal expansion. Sequencing and analysis were limited to the TCR beta chain. Persistent disease showed preferential use of TRBV28, TRBJ1-2 and TRBJ2-5, whereas newly diagnosed disease favored TRBV20-1 and TRBJ2-1. Because the primary lesion, thyroid tissue, could not be accessed, the study looked at peripheral blood alone. The small sample size was acknowledged by the authors as a limitation that may reduce accuracy.

The sample's time point, from its label and the paper: newly diagnosed GD, antithyroid drugs for less than 3 months. For both TCR sequencing and RNA sequencing, RNA was extracted from PBMCs in TRIzol. The diagnosis of Graves' disease was made according to American Thyroid Association guidelines. Patients were recruited from an endocrinology department in Xi'an, China. Each patient gave about 8.1 milliliters of peripheral blood, collected in an EDTA anticoagulant tube. Ficoll Paque Plus density gradient separation was used to isolate PBMCs, and no additional T cell sorting was done. An Agilent 2100 Bioanalyzer and agarose gel were used to check RNA quality, and a NanoDrop 2000 was used to measure RNA concentration. Libraries were made using multiplex PCR. The data were produced on an Illumina HiSeq 4000. CDR3 regions were amplified by Arm-PCR with iRepertoire HTBI primers to construct TCR beta libraries. PCR products were gel purified before sequencing. The study's processing was this. Gene usage analysis of CDR3 amino acid clonotypes relied on the roughly 60 TRBV and over 13 TRBJ segments identified across samples. Filtered high-quality paired reads were merged into contigs using COPE and FqMerger. BLAST was used to align contigs to IMGT TRBV, TRBD and TRBJ reference genes, and CDR3 was defined according to IMGT. Any clonotype with a frequency above 0.1% was classified as a highly expanded clone. Repertoire diversity was measured by Shannon entropy, and V-J evenness by the Gini coefficient. A clonotype found in more than one individual was treated as public. TCRdb reran the public reads through fastp at Q25 and MiXCR, keeping productive beta chains. Entries are consolidated by CDR3 protein sequence, retaining the most common genes and DNA. TCRdb's processing, not the authors' own work, is the source of the V and J calls. Counted in this sample were some 450,000 distinct CDR3 sequences; around 15% of them appeared once. The top ten clones comprise about 10% of the sample.

These data also featured in a second study, about T cells in Graves' hyperthyroidism and ophthalmopathy. As the second study states: Stable Graves' hyperthyroidism was defined as no progression to ophthalmopathy during 18 months of follow-up. Hyperthyroidism patients were aged 18 to 65 years and newly diagnosed, with disease duration of less than 2 months. Exclusion was applied to patients with uncontrolled infections, other autoimmune diseases, pregnancy or lactation. Clinical symptoms, serum thyroxine and TRAb, thyroid ultrasound, and orbital computed tomography formed the basis for the diagnoses. A first-round RT-PCR of the TCR CDR3 used the HTBI primer set with the Qiagen OneStep RT-PCR kit. Blood samples also contained most of the expanded thyroid clonotypes (frequency above 0.001), which suggests that blood repertoires may reflect thyroid immune responses. A model built on a 13 V-J signature distinguished ophthalmopathy from stable hyperthyroidism, reaching about 88% sensitivity and about 81% specificity in cross-validation and 80%/75% in testing. In validation, the model predicted progression to ophthalmopathy a median of about 6 months before onset, with around 70% sensitivity and 72.22% specificity. TCR V-J signatures able to tell the groups apart were searched for in a discovery cohort of 100 patients, of whom more than 40 had Graves' ophthalmopathy and some 60 had stable Graves' hyperthyroidism. Prospective prediction of ophthalmopathy was tested in an independent validation cohort of some 20 hyperthyroidism patients and around 16 patients who later progressed to ophthalmopathy. The approximately 90 discovery patients were randomly split 7:3 into training and test sets. The study also compared thyroid tissue and blood T-cell repertoires from about 6 Graves' hyperthyroidism patients. After blood sampling, hyperthyroidism patients were treated with methimazole at a starting dose of 30 mg daily, and ophthalmopathy patients were treated with high-dose intravenous methylprednisolone. Libraries were constructed in a second round of multiplex PCR, after which size selection and purification were carried out. Sequencing of the libraries was done on an Illumina HiSeq2000 using paired-end 100 bp reads. Raw data were processed with SOAPnuke, discarding reads with adapters, uncalled bases, mean Phred below 15, or no exact constant-primer or identifier match. COPE v1.2.5 was used to merge the high-quality paired reads, and each unique nucleotide sequence was defined as a clonotype. MiTCR v1.1 was used to align clonotypes to the IMGT TRBV, TRBD and TRBJ reference segments. The analysis included only V-J combinations with a frequency above 0.0001, which together covered 98% to 99.2% of the repertoires. The TCS score was defined as the ratio of F50 (clonal expansion) to E x V (chaos), calculated using BLOSUM62-based TCRdist between CDR3 peptides within each V-J. Welch's t-statistics and random forest reduced fewer than 600 V-J features to roughly 13, which were used in a naive Bayes classifier (R e1071). No statistical method was used to set the sample size in advance, and investigators knew the group allocation. According to the paper, TCR Vbeta CDR3 sequencing was carried out on 135 peripheral blood samples, which came from approximately 43 ophthalmopathy, around 74 hyperthyroidism and approximately 17 progressor patients.

The sequenced sample was peripheral blood mononuclear cells (PBMCs), obtained at new diagnosis, from a patient treated with antithyroid drugs. The sequence joins TRBV2 to TRBJ1-5, and 7 junction bases match TRBD1. The receptor was isolated from a woman aged 25 to 45 with Graves disease. Donor details come from another sample of the same person, matched by shared clones. The CDR3: CASRGQLSNQPQHF. The nucleotide sequence is TGTGCCAGCAGGGGACAGTTAAGCAATCAGCCCCAGCATTTT.